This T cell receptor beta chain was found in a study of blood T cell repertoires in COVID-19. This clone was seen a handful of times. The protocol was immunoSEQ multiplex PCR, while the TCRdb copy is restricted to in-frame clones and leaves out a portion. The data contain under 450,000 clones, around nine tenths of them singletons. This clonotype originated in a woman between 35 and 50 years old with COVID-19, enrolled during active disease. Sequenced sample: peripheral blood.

The CDR3 DNA sequence: TGTGCCAGCAGGCTAGTTTTGTTAGGCACCGGGGAGCTGTTTTTT. Translating it yields CASRLVLLGTGELFF. This sequence joins TRBV11-2 and TRBJ2-2; D is unresolved. The length of the CDR3 is 15 residues. V lost 6 bases to trimming and J lost 4 bases, with 15 bases between them. The germline V gene encodes CDR1 SGHAT and CDR2 FQNNGV.